This is a list of T cell receptor beta chains from one sample in a study of cytomegalovirus exposure and HLA in healthy donors. Measured with immunoSEQ multiplex PCR; TCRdb has only the in-frame clones, and not every one. The data show 90,000 to 100,000 clones, with 82% seen just once and about 4% held by the top ten. Material for sequencing was PBMCs. The receptors here all came from a man over 45 in good health and CMV-seronegative. The CDR3 runs from the conserved cysteine through the conserved F or W. D genes are given only for firm matches. The size field is filled for only some rows; it gives once, few, many or a size class.

D gene	V gene	J gene	clone size	CDR3 protein	CDR3 DNA
NA	TRBV5-3	TRBJ2-7	NA	CARSLVNGSPDAGHF	TGTGCCAGAAGCTTGGTCAACGGGTCCCCGGACGCGGGGCACTTC
TRBD1	TRBV9	TRBJ2-2	once	CASSEPDRAFTGELFF	TGTGCCAGCAGCGAGCCGGACAGGGCATTCACCGGGGAGCTGTTTTTT
NA	TRBV25-1	TRBJ2-7	NA	CASRGLGQSYEQYF	TGTGCCAGTAGGGGCTTAGGGCAGAGCTACGAGCAGTACTTC
NA	TRBV29-1	TRBJ2-1	NA	CSVGGYNEQFF	TGCAGCGTTGGAGGCTACAATGAGCAGTTCTTC
NA	TRBV7-9	TRBJ2-1	NA	CASSLAGGGSDEQFF	TGTGCCAGCAGCTTAGCGGGGGGCGGGAGTGATGAGCAGTTCTTC
TRBD1	TRBV6-1	TRBJ1-2	NA	CASSEYGTDRYYGYTF	TGTGCCAGCAGTGAATACGGGACAGACCGATACTATGGCTACACCTTC
NA	TRBV19	TRBJ2-3	NA	CASKSRSFSTDTQYF	TGTGCCAGTAAATCGCGGAGTTTTAGCACAGATACGCAGTATTTT
NA	TRBV6-5	TRBJ1-1	NA	CASSYSTGTTEAFF	TGTGCCAGCAGTTACTCAACGGGTACCACTGAAGCTTTCTTT
NA	TRBV20-1	TRBJ2-1	NA	CSAGIGEQFF	TGCAGTGCTGGCATTGGTGAGCAGTTCTTC
NA	TRBV7-9	TRBJ2-5	NA	CASSHASVGETQYF	TGTGCCAGCAGCCATGCTAGCGTGGGAGAGACCCAGTACTTC
TRBD2	TRBV6-5	TRBJ2-3	NA	CASSFRDYTPGTQYF	TGTGCCAGCAGTTTCCGGGACTACACCCCCGGTACGCAGTATTTT
TRBD2	TRBV30	TRBJ2-7	NA	CAWGTRGGEQYF	TGTGCCTGGGGGACTAGAGGGGGGGAGCAGTACTTC
NA	TRBV6-1	TRBJ1-5	NA	CASSEGSVFNQPQHF	TGTGCCAGCAGTGAAGGTTCAGTCTTCAATCAGCCCCAGCATTTT
TRBD1	TRBV6-1	TRBJ1-5	NA	CASSAGQDNQPQHF	TGTGCCAGCAGCGCGGGACAGGACAATCAGCCCCAGCATTTT
NA	TRBV11-2	TRBJ1-2	once	CASSPLKGYGYGYTF	TGTGCCAGCAGCCCCCTTAAGGGGTACGGCTATGGCTACACCTTC
TRBD2	TRBV9	TRBJ2-3	NA	CASSVEGVSGRTTDTQYF	TGTGCCAGCAGCGTAGAGGGTGTTAGCGGGAGGACCACAGATACGCAGTATTTT
TRBD1	TRBV28	TRBJ1-2	NA	CASSLSRTGIIYGYTF	TGTGCCAGCAGTTTATCTCGGACAGGGATAATTTATGGCTACACCTTC
TRBD1	TRBV2	TRBJ1-5	NA	CASSELQGAEQPQHF	TGTGCCAGCAGTGAACTACAGGGGGCGGAACAGCCCCAGCATTTT
TRBD2	TRBV5-5	TRBJ2-7	NA	CASSFTSGPAYEQYF	TGTGCCAGCAGCTTCACTAGCGGGCCTGCCTACGAGCAGTACTTC
TRBD1	TRBV11-3	TRBJ2-7	NA	CASSSTGIGEQYF	TGTGCCAGCAGCTCGACAGGGATAGGAGAGCAGTACTTC
NA	TRBV5-1	TRBJ1-1	NA	CASSLTGRDTEAFF	TGCGCCAGCAGCTTGACAGGGAGGGACACTGAAGCTTTCTTT
NA	TRBV4-1	TRBJ1-5	NA	CASSLPGGDQPQHF	TGCGCCAGCAGCCTCCCGGGGGGGGATCAGCCCCAGCATTTT
NA	TRBV5-6	TRBJ2-3	NA	CASSPGVPTDTQYF	TGTGCCAGCAGCCCAGGGGTCCCCACAGATACGCAGTATTTT
TRBD2	TRBV4-2	TRBJ2-7	NA	CASSQDLGGEVYEQYF	TGTGCCAGCAGCCAAGATCTGGGGGGGGAGGTCTACGAGCAGTACTTC
NA	TRBV5-1	TRBJ1-2	NA	CASSLAWGEDGYTF	TGCGCCAGCAGCTTGGCGTGGGGGGAAGACGGCTACACCTTC
TRBD1	TRBV15	TRBJ2-7	NA	CATSRMTGGVPGEQYF	TGTGCCACCAGCAGGATGACAGGGGGCGTACCGGGCGAGCAGTACTTC
NA	TRBV6-7	TRBJ1-4	NA	CASNLLRQPNEKLFF	TGTGCCAGCAACCTACTAAGACAGCCCAATGAAAAACTGTTTTTT
NA	TRBV4-2	TRBJ2-7	NA	CASSQATGPSSYEQYF	TGTGCCAGCAGCCAAGCAACAGGCCCTAGCTCCTACGAGCAGTACTTC
NA	TRBV28	TRBJ1-1	NA	CASSFREGRGNTEAFF	TGTGCCAGCAGTTTTAGGGAAGGGAGAGGGAACACTGAAGCTTTCTTT
TRBD2	TRBV19	TRBJ2-7	NA	CASSTVPLAGIVGEQYF	TGTGCCAGTAGTACGGTACCTTTAGCGGGAATTGTCGGTGAGCAGTACTTC
TRBD2	TRBV5-6	TRBJ2-7	few	CASSLLAGVGGEQYF	TGTGCCAGCAGCTTGTTGGCGGGAGTGGGGGGGGAGCAGTACTTC
TRBD1	TRBV4-3	TRBJ1-2	NA	CASSPGQAIPYGYTF	TGCGCCAGCAGCCCGGGACAGGCGATACCGTATGGCTACACCTTC
NA	TRBV6-5	TRBJ1-2	NA	CASSYRRGNYGYTF	TGTGCCAGCAGTTACAGGCGGGGGAACTATGGCTACACCTTC
NA	TRBV28	TRBJ2-7	once	CASSLGGYEQYF	TGTGCCAGCAGTTTGGGGGGCTACGAGCAGTACTTC
NA	TRBV21-1	TRBJ2-7	NA	CASSKAVGTGGDTYEQYF	TGTGCCAGCAGCAAAGCGGTCGGGACAGGGGGAGATACCTACGAGCAGTACTTC
NA	TRBV4-1	TRBJ2-7	NA	CASSQDARTEQYF	TGCGCCAGCAGCCAAGATGCCCGCACTGAGCAGTACTTC
NA	TRBV6-1	TRBJ1-5	NA	CASNSAGSNQPQHF	TGTGCCAGCAACTCGGCGGGGAGCAATCAGCCCCAGCATTTT
NA	TRBV7-2	TRBJ2-7	NA	CASSSGGTAAYEQYF	TGTGCCAGCAGCTCTGGGGGGACAGCAGCTTACGAGCAGTACTTC
NA	TRBV19	TRBJ2-7	NA	CASSESDRVNYEQYF	TGTGCCAGTAGTGAATCTGACAGAGTCAACTACGAGCAGTACTTC
TRBD1	TRBV27	TRBJ2-7	NA	CASSGAVDRAREQYF	TGTGCCAGCAGTGGCGCGGTGGACAGGGCGAGGGAGCAGTACTTC
NA	TRBV29-1	TRBJ2-7	NA	CSVTVTYEQYF	TGCAGCGTCACTGTTACCTACGAGCAGTACTTC
NA	TRBV11-2	TRBJ2-7	NA	CASSLNRFYEQYF	TGTGCCAGCAGCTTAAACAGATTCTACGAGCAGTACTTC
NA	TRBV11-2	TRBJ2-5	once	CASSLDRAGQETQYF	TGTGCCAGCAGCTTAGATCGCGCGGGTCAAGAGACCCAGTACTTC
TRBD2	TRBV6-5	TRBJ2-5	NA	CASSYSSGTEETQYF	TGTGCCAGCAGTTACAGTAGCGGGACCGAAGAGACCCAGTACTTC
TRBD2	TRBV6-1	TRBJ2-3	few	CASSEGTSAYTDTQYF	TGTGCCAGCAGTGAAGGGACTAGCGCATACACAGATACGCAGTATTTT
TRBD1	TRBV6-5	TRBJ1-1	few	CASSGPQGARPEAFF	TGTGCCAGCAGTGGCCCACAGGGGGCGCGCCCTGAAGCTTTCTTT
NA	TRBV28	TRBJ1-2	NA	CASSSHSGIAGYTF	TGTGCCAGCAGTTCTCACTCAGGGATCGCGGGCTACACCTTC
TRBD2	TRBV10-3	TRBJ2-1	NA	CAISEIAGRNEQFF	TGTGCCATCAGTGAAATAGCGGGGCGAAATGAGCAGTTCTTC
NA	TRBV6-5	TRBJ1-2	NA	CASSSLGPRDAGYTF	TGTGCCAGCAGCTCCCTTGGACCTCGGGATGCGGGCTACACCTTC
TRBD2	TRBV28	TRBJ2-1	NA	CASSSPPGGPHNEQFF	TGTGCCAGCAGCTCTCCCCCGGGAGGCCCCCACAATGAGCAGTTCTTC
TRBD1	TRBV6-5	TRBJ1-1	NA	CASSLRPTGTFTEAFF	TGTGCCAGCAGTTTAAGACCGACAGGGACTTTTACTGAAGCTTTCTTT
NA	TRBV5-4	TRBJ2-2	NA	CASSFGDTGELFF	TGTGCCAGCAGCTTTGGAGATACCGGGGAGCTGTTTTTT
TRBD2	TRBV30	TRBJ2-3	NA	CAWSDLAGIDTQYF	TGTGCCTGGAGCGATCTAGCGGGAATAGATACGCAGTATTTT
NA	TRBV9	TRBJ1-4	NA	CASSALTGSTNEKLFF	TGTGCCAGCAGCGCCCTAACAGGGTCCACTAATGAAAAACTGTTTTTT